This entry concerns a single T cell receptor beta chain. Its binding antigen is unknown. There are no base qualities to consult, and no much larger clone falls within one base. This specimen comes from a study of vaccination effects on CD4 cells after COVID-19 (dated by TCRdb to 2022 to 2024). Looking at the study overall: After vaccination, three convalescent patients were sampled both early (day +14) and late (day +241, +227, +161 respectively). Across the study, the median time from the second dose to post-vaccine sampling was 72 days (range 14 to 241). In both COVID-19 convalescent patients and infection-naive vaccine recipients, the study compared SARS-CoV-2 spike-specific CD4+ TCR repertoires from before mRNA vaccination with those from after it. A total of 10 COVID-19 convalescent patients and a handful of SARS-CoV-2-naive healthy vaccine recipients were included in the full study. In the study, cultures from other donors were sequenced using the Oncomine TCR Beta short-read assay on an Illumina iSeq 100. The full study reports these points: Both infection-induced and vaccine-induced clones contracted markedly at late post-vaccination timepoints, which is consistent with waning T cell responses. The study was limited by a small number of convalescent patients and lacked early post-infection timepoints. In convalescent patients, the post-vaccine spike-reactive repertoire consisted mainly of new vaccine-induced clones, largely distinct from infection-induced clones.

Library generation was performed with the immunoSEQ multiplex PCR assay. TCR beta CDR3 sequencing was performed on DNA from the cultured, isolated CD4+ T cells. On the study's bioinformatics: Non-productive TCR sequences were removed, reads were trimmed to the CDR3 region, and CDR3s of at least 7 amino acids were retained. The MANAFEST web app was used to identify antigen-specific clonotypes by comparing expansion in peptide wells with expansion in reference cultures. To be called positive, a clone needed expansion at FDR<0.05 compared with the reference and with all other wells, an odds ratio greater than 5, and a frequency greater than 0.1% in two replicate wells. Clonotypes significantly expanded in SARS-CoV-2 spike wells and in at least one common cold coronavirus spike condition were defined as cross-reactive. CDR3 similarity was assessed by Levenshtein distance with the stringdist R package, and unrooted trees were built with ape in R 3.6.1. Not all clones reach the TCRdb copy of this immuneACCESS table, which keeps in-frame sequences only. Checked studies attribute under half of the gap to unresolved V genes and leave the rest unexplained. D and trimming come from the DNA, and the V and J calls and clone size come from that table. The sample table records about 13,000 clones; over 60% of these occur just once. Jointly, the top ten make up roughly 31% of the sample.

Unmatched junction bases come to 18, with V trimmed by 5 bases and J by 14 bases. The CDR3 runs 15 amino acids, cysteine and phenylalanine included. The read is trimmed to its CDR3 DNA, 45 bases read in frame from base 1. Sequences LNHDA (CDR1) and SQIVND (CDR2) are obtained from the germline V gene (reference sequence). In the ViraFEST assay, PBMC were stimulated with viral peptide pools, and antigen-specific CD4+ T cell clonotypes were then identified by expansion using TCR sequencing. After roughly 11 days of culture, CD4+ T cells were isolated with the EasySep CD4+ T cell isolation kit. PCR-confirmed SARS-CoV-2 infection had occurred in convalescent patients between March and December 2020, before the Alpha, Beta and Delta variants emerged in the United States. Each participant got two doses of an mRNA SARS-CoV-2 vaccine, either BNT162b2 or mRNA-1273. Each well held 1.5 million to 2.5 million PBMC cultured in IMDM containing around 5% human AB serum, 9 to 10 IU/ml IL-2 and gentamicin, along with 8 to 10 ug/ml peptides. On days 3 and 7, half of the culture medium was replaced with fresh IL-2-containing medium. Each peptide stimulation condition was cultured in triplicate wells unless otherwise noted. Using Ficoll-Paque Plus gradient centrifugation, PBMC were separated from whole blood and then either used fresh or cryopreserved at -140C. Overlapping peptide pools spanned the spike proteins of SARS-CoV-2 and the common cold coronaviruses HCoV-NL63, HCoV-OC43 and HCoV-229E. The QIAamp micro DNA kit was used to extract genomic DNA from the cultured CD4+ T cells.

The rearranged chain carries TRBV19 and TRBJ2-1; 7 central bases correspond to TRBD1. The source material was CD4+ T cells from PBMCs cultured with HCoV-NL63 spike peptides, sampled after COVID-19 vaccination. The sample's cell subset or site, from its label and the paper: HCoV-NL63 spike overlapping peptide pool stimulation. This sequence originates from a human donor who had a prior SARS-CoV-2 infection. Here the CDR3 is given as CASSAKPGQIPREFF. Here is the DNA: TGTGCCAGTAGTGCAAAACCGGGACAGATCCCCCGAGAGTTCTTC.